Below, 18 T cell receptor beta chains from the same sample are listed, as sequenced in a study of cytomegalovirus exposure and HLA in healthy donors. PCR involved 60 Vbeta and 13 Jbeta primers. The data were produced by immunoSEQ multiplex PCR, yet TCRdb's version contains in-frame clones alone and is incomplete. The repertoire has 98,000 or so clones, roughly 79% of them found once; the top ten carry roughly 5%. The material sequenced was PBMCs. Source of these receptors: a man aged 55 to 70 in good health and CMV-seropositive.

The rearrangement uses TRBV29-1 and TRBJ1-1; D perhaps matches TRBD1 (5 bases). V shed 3 bases and J shed 4 bases, with 9 bases lying between them. This CDR3 contains 12 residues. The V gene's germline CDR1 is SQVTM and CDR2 ANQGSEA. The CDR3 nucleotides read TGCAGCGTTGATCGGGGGAGCACTGAAGCTTTCTTT. It specifies CSVDRGSTEAFF.

V is TRBV5-1 and J is TRBJ2-1, with 7 bases matching TRBD2. Trimming at V came to 4 bases and at J to 0 bases, leaving 4 bases not matched to a gene. Per the germline V gene, CDR1 is SGHRS and CDR2 is YFSETQ. This CDR3 spans 15 amino acids. The CDR3 is CASSGGGTSYNEQFF. DNA for the CDR3: TGCGCCAGCAGCGGGGGGGGGACCTCCTACAATGAGCAGTTCTTC. Supplemented by reference TRBV5-1 and TRBJ2-1, the full variable domain reads KAGVTQTPRYLIKTRGQQVTLSCSPISGHRSVSWYQQTPGQGLQFLFEYFSETQRNKGNFPGRFSGRQFSNSRSEMNVSTLELGDSALYLCASSGGGTSYNEQFFGPGTRLTVL.

The genes are TRBV12-5 and TRBJ2-5, with D perhaps TRBD1 (6 bases). The DNA end is a closer match to TRBJ2-7, so the J assignment may be wrong. The CDR3 is made up of 13 amino acids. Per germline, CDR1 LGHNT and CDR2 FRNRAP. The CDR3 region is CASRGGQTYEQYF. CDR3 in DNA: TGTGCTAGTCGTGGCGGACAGACCTACGAGCAGTACTTC.

The chain employs TRBV10-2 and TRBJ2-5; the match to TRBD1 covers 8 bases. The DNA end lines up better with TRBJ2-7; the J call may be wrong. The CDR3 loop spans 14 amino acids. Germline V gene data show CDR1 as WSHSY and CDR2 as SAAADI. CDR3 loop: CASSKAGTGYEQYF. In DNA form, the CDR3 reads TGCGCCAGCTCCAAGGCCGGGACAGGCTACGAGCAGTACTTC.

This clone was detected a few times. This chain joins TRBV7-2 and TRBJ2-7; 11 bases are shared with TRBD2. Trimming took 5 bases from V and 4 from J; bases not matched to a gene: 7. The CDR3 spans 15 residues. From germline, CDR1 is SGHTA and CDR2 FQGNSA. The CDR3 loop is CASSITSGGSYEQYF. In DNA, the CDR3 is TGTGCCAGCAGCATCACTAGCGGGGGATCGTACGAGCAGTACTTC. Using reference TRBV7-2 and TRBJ2-7 for the parts outside the CDR3, the full variable domain is GAGVSQSPSNKVTEKGKDVELRCDPISGHTALYWYRQSLGQGLEFLIYFQGNSAPDKSGLPSDRFSAERTGGSVSTLTIQRTQQEDSAVYLCASSITSGGSYEQYFGPGTRLTVT.

This chain uses TRBV5-4 with TRBJ1-4, with TRBD1 identical over 8 bases. CDR3 length: 14 amino acids. Germline CDR1 reads SGHNT; CDR2 reads YYREEE (reference sequence). V was pared by 5 bases and J by 8 bases, with 8 bases of the junction left unmatched. CDR3 in amino acids: CASRDGQGGEKLFF. Here the CDR3 DNA reads TGTGCCAGCAGAGACGGACAGGGCGGAGAAAAACTGTTTTTT.

This chain uses TRBV29-1 with TRBJ1-4, with D tentatively TRBD1 (5 bases). V shed 4 bases and J shed 3 bases, with 15 bases lying between them. Germline loops: CDR1 SQVTM, CDR2 ANQGSEA. The CDR3 totals 15 residues. CDR3 sequence reads: CSVGGAGTSNEKLFF. CDR3 in DNA: TGCAGCGTTGGAGGGGCGGGGACCTCTAATGAAAAACTGTTTTTT.

This clone was seen just once. The rearrangement joins TRBV5-4 to TRBJ2-7; 7 bases agree with TRBD2. The CDR3 is made up of 15 amino acids. Germline assignment: CDR1 SGHNT and CDR2 YYREEE (reference sequence). J gave up 1 base and V 1 base, and 5 bases lay outside the gene matches. This chain's CDR3 is CASSLYGGGSYEQYF. In DNA form, the CDR3 reads TGTGCCAGCAGCTTGTACGGGGGAGGGTCCTACGAGCAGTACTTC.

The chain combines TRBV10-1 with TRBJ2-5, with 8 bases matching TRBD1. The J call may not be correct, given that the DNA end is closer to TRBJ2-7. From germline, CDR1 is WNHNN and CDR2 SYGVQD (reference sequence). The CDR3 consists of 13 residues. CDR3 protein: CASTGTGSYEQYF. CDR3 nucleotide sequence: TGCGCCAGCACCGGGACAGGCTCCTACGAGCAGTACTTC.

The rearrangement joins TRBV9 to TRBJ2-2; TRBD2 aligns across 11 bases. V gave up 2 bases and J gave up 4 bases; unmatched junction bases: 1. The V gene's germline CDR1 is SGDLS and CDR2 YYNGEE. The CDR3 loop spans 15 amino acids. This chain's CDR3 is CASSVTSGGTGELFF. The CDR3 region has the DNA TGTGCCAGCAGCGTCACTAGCGGGGGCACCGGGGAGCTGTTTTTT.

This sequence joins TRBV9 and TRBJ2-2; D uncertain. Trimming took 1 base from V and 2 from J, leaving 6 bases between them. The germline V gene has CDR1 SGDLS and CDR2 YYNGEE. This CDR3 is 14 amino acids long. CDR3 sequence (DNA): TGTGCCAGCAGCGTAAACAGCAACACCGGGGAGCTGTTTTTT. Protein product: CASSVNSNTGELFF.

The gene calls are TRBV7-2 and TRBJ2-3, with 11 positions matching TRBD2. Germline V gene lookup returns CDR1 SGHTA and CDR2 FQGNSA. The J segment lost 5 bases and the V segment lost 3 bases, leaving 7 bases of the junction unmatched. The length of the CDR3 is 16 residues. The CDR3 DNA sequence: TGTGCCAGCAGCTTGATAGCGGGGGGGCTGGTAGATACGCAGTATTTT. It is translated as CASSLIAGGLVDTQYF. The whole variable domain, remainder taken from reference TRBV7-2 and TRBJ2-3, is GAGVSQSPSNKVTEKGKDVELRCDPISGHTALYWYRQSLGQGLEFLIYFQGNSAPDKSGLPSDRFSAERTGGSVSTLTIQRTQQEDSAVYLCASSLIAGGLVDTQYFGPGTRLTVL.

This chain uses TRBV28 with TRBJ1-2; 9 nucleotides agree with TRBD1. Losses at the gene ends were 3 bases for V and 1 base for J; bases not matched to a gene: 12. Per germline, CDR1 MDHEN and CDR2 SYDVKM. This CDR3 spans 18 amino acids. The CDR3 loop reads CASSFLTVPGQGNYGYTF. The CDR3 DNA reads as TGTGCCAGCAGTTTCCTCACTGTCCCGGGACAGGGTAACTATGGCTACACCTTC.

The chain uses TRBV7-2 and TRBJ2-7; D unclear. V shed 1 base and J shed 2 bases, with 6 bases lying between them. CDR3 length equals 13 residues. The germline V gene encodes CDR1 SGHTA and CDR2 FQGNSA. CDR3 in amino acids: CASSLDAAYEQYF. Written as DNA, the CDR3 is TGTGCCAGCAGCTTAGACGCAGCCTACGAGCAGTACTTC. The whole variable domain, remainder taken from reference TRBV7-2 and TRBJ2-7, is GAGVSQSPSNKVTEKGKDVELRCDPISGHTALYWYRQSLGQGLEFLIYFQGNSAPDKSGLPSDRFSAERTGGSVSTLTIQRTQQEDSAVYLCASSLDAAYEQYFGPGTRLTVT.

The chain joins TRBV7-8 to TRBJ2-6; TRBD1 might be the D (7 bases). CDR1 is SGHVS and CDR2 is FQNEAQ in the germline V gene. The CDR3 loop spans 15 amino acids. The germline V and J ends were trimmed by 8 bases and 2 bases, with 13 bases remaining between them. The CDR3 region is CASHQGGTGANVLTF. The CDR3 DNA sequence: TGTGCCAGCCATCAGGGGGGCACTGGGGCCAACGTCCTGACTTTC.

The rearrangement links TRBV19 to TRBJ1-5; tentatively, D is TRBD1 (5 bases). V lost 3 bases to trimming and J lost 0 bases, with 9 bases between them. CDR3 length: 15 residues. Germline assignment: CDR1 LNHDA and CDR2 SQIVND (reference sequence). The CDR3 DNA reads TGTGCCAGTAGTATCGACAGCACTAGCAATCAGCCCCAGCATTTT. It yields the protein CASSIDSTSNQPQHF. Variable domain in full (rest from reference TRBV19 and TRBJ1-5): DGGITQSPKYLFRKEGQNVTLSCEQNLNHDAMYWYRQDPGQGLRLIYYSQIVNDFQKGDIAEGYSVSREKKESFPLTVTSAQKNPTAFYLCASSIDSTSNQPQHFGDGTRLSIL.

The chain links TRBV5-4 to TRBJ2-5, with 9 bases lining up with TRBD1. The CDR3 runs 13 residues. V lost 5 bases and J lost 5; bases outside the gene matches: 4. Germline CDR1 is SGHNT and CDR2 is YYREEE (reference sequence). The CDR3 DNA sequence: TGTGCCAGCAGGGACAGGGGACGGGAGACCCAGTACTTC. Translating it yields CASRDRGRETQYF.

The chain combines TRBV6-5 with TRBJ1-1; maybe TRBD1 (6 bases). CDR3 size: 14 residues. Per germline, CDR1 MNHEY and CDR2 SVGAGI. V shed 4 bases and J shed 5 bases, with 14 bases lying between them. CDR3 protein: CASSSRGGETEAFF. The CDR3 coding sequence is TGTGCCAGCAGTTCCAGGGGAGGGGAAACTGAAGCTTTCTTT.